The entry below gives a single T cell receptor (beta chain) sequence along with its context. Its target is not known. The germline V gene has CDR1 MDHEN and CDR2 SYDVKM. V was pared by 7 bases and J by 5 bases, with 17 bases between. The CDR3 length is 15 residues. This entry is derived from a study of T cell clones after liver transplantation. Study overall: Post-transplant blood was tracked for graft-donor-reactive T cell clones identified in a pre-transplant mixed lymphocyte reaction. Three of the eight recipients were HCV-positive; the rest had non-autoimmune, non-viral transplant indications.

Produced via immunoSEQ multiplex PCR; TCRdb's table is partial and in-frame only. Of 20,000 to 25,000 clones in the sample, around 63% were seen once. Overall study findings and caveats: Donor-reactive sequences fell more than third party-reactive ones, suggesting partial deletion.

This sequence originates from a human donor who received a liver transplant. V is TRBV28 and J is TRBJ2-2; possibly TRBD1 for D (9 bases). Sequencing used CD4+ T cells from blood, obtained before liver transplant. The CDR3 loop is CASTSGGTGTGELFF. For the CDR3, the DNA is TGTGCCAGCACCTCGGGGGGGACAGGGACCGGGGAGCTGTTTTTT.